This entry concerns a single TCR beta chain. This entry comes from a study of blood T cell repertoires in COVID-19. Looking at the study overall: From the United States, Italy and Spain came samples of acute and convalescent COVID-19. From T cells, B-cell-depleted T cells, or PBMCs came the material, which was cDNA or gDNA.

In the authors' methods: Amplification of reference gene primers provided the estimated nucleated cell counts. Some clones are missing from TCRdb's copy, which holds only in-frame ones; the method was immunoSEQ multiplex PCR. That table gives V, J and clone size, and the DNA gave D and trimming. Of roughly 70,000 clones detected, roughly 91% appear once; the ten largest clones hold 25% to 30%. The CDR3 consists of 15 residues. V was cut by 1 base and J by 5 bases, with 12 bases left in between. Germline CDR1 SGHTA, CDR2 FQGNSA. The TCR originated in an elderly woman with active or convalescent COVID-19. The sequencing input was peripheral blood. The chain carries TRBV7-2 and TRBJ1-5; D gene ambiguous. The CDR3 protein is CASSLEFGFYQPQHF. In nucleotides, the CDR3 is TGTGCCAGCAGCTTAGAATTCGGGTTTTATCAGCCCCAGCATTTT.